A single T cell receptor (beta chain) is shown here with its context. Its cognate antigen is unknown. This CDR3 region has 14 residues. The germline CDR1 and CDR2 sequences are SNHLY and FYNNEI. V gave up 8 bases and J gave up 1 base; unmatched junction bases: 4. Generated by immunoSEQ multiplex PCR, the TCRdb table keeps only in-frame clones and is missing some. This sample yields 100,000 to 150,000 clones, of which roughly 91% are seen a single time; 0.9% to 1.2% belongs to the top ten. These data belong to a study of OX40 agonist ivuxolimab in advanced cancers. Study summary: Partial responses were seen in three patients, one with hepatocellular carcinoma and two with cutaneous melanoma. Findings and limits, study-wide: Clonal expansion by week 6 occurred in CD4+ and CD8+ blood T cells (at 0.1 to 3.0 mg/kg).

The gene calls are TRBV2 and TRBJ1-2; 10 nucleotides line up with TRBD1. The sample consisted of CD4+ or CD8+ T cells sorted from blood, taken in a trial of the OX40 agonist ivuxolimab. This TCR came from an adult with an advanced solid tumor such as melanoma, head and neck, liver or kidney cancer. The CDR3 DNA sequence: TGTGCCAGCGACCGGGACAGGGGTAACTATGGCTACACCTTC. Translation: CASDRDRGNYGYTF.